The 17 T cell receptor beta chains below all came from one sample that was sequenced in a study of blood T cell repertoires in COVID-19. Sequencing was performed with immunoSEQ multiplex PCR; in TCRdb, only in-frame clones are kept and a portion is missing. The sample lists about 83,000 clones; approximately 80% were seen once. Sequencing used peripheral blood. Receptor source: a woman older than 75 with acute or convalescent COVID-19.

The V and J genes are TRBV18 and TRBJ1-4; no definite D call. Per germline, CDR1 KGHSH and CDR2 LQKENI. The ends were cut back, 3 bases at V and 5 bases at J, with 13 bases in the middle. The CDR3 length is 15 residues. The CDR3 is CASSPLTGANEKLFF. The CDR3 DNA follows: TGTGCCAGCTCACCTCTTACGGGAGCGAATGAAAAACTGTTTTTT.

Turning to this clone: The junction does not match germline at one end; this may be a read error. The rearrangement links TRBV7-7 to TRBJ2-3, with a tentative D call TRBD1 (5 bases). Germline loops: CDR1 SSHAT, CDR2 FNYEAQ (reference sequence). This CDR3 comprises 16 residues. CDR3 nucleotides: TGTGCTAGCAGCCAATCCAGGGTCGCAGGCGCAGATACGCAGTATTTT. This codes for CASSQSRVAGADTQYF.

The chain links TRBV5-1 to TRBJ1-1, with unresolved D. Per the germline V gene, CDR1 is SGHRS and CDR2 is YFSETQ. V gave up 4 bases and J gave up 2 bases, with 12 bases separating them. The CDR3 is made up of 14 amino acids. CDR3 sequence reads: CASSIEPGNTEAFF. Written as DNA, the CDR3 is TGCGCCAGCAGCATAGAACCAGGAAACACTGAAGCTTTCTTT.

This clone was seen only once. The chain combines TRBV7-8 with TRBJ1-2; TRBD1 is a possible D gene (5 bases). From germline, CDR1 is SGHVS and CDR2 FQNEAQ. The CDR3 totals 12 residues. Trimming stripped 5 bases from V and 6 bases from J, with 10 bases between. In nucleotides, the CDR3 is TGTGCCAGCAGCCTAATAGGGGATGGCTACACCTTC. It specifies CASSLIGDGYTF.

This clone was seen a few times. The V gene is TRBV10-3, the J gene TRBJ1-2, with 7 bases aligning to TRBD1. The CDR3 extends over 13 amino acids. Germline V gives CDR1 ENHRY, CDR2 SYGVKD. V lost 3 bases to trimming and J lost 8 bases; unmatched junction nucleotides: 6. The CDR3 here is CAISDTGVIGYTF. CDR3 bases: TGTGCCATCAGTGACACAGGGGTTATCGGCTACACCTTC.

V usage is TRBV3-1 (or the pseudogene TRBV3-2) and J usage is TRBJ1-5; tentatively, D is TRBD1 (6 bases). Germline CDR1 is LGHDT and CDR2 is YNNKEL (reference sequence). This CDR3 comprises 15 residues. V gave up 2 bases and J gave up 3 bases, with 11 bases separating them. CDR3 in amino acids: CASSQLRDNNQPQHF. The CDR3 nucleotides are TGTGCCAGCAGCCAATTACGGGACAACAATCAGCCCCAGCATTTT.

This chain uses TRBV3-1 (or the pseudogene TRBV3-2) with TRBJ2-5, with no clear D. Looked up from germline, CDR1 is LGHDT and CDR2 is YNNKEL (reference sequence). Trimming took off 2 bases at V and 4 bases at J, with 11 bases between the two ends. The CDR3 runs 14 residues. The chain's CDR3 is CASSQPSAIETQYF. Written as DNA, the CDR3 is TGTGCCAGCAGCCAACCGTCCGCTATAGAGACCCAGTACTTC.

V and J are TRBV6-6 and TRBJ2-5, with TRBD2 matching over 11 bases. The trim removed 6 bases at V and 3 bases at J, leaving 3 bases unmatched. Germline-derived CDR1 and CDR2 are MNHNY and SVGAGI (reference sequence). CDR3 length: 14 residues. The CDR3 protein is CASRLTSGEETQYF. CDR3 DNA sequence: TGTGCCAGCAGACTGACTAGCGGGGAAGAGACCCAGTACTTC.

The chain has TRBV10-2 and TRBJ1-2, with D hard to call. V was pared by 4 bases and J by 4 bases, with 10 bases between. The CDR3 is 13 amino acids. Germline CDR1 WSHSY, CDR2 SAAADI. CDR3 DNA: TGCGCCAGCAGTGTTCCCGGAGGCTATGGCTACACCTTC. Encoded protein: CASSVPGGYGYTF.

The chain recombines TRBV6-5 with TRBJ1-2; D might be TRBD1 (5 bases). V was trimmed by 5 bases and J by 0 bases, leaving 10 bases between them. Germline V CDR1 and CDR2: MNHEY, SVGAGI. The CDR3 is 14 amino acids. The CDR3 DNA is TGTGCCAGCAGTCCAGGGCCTACTAACTATGGCTACACCTTC. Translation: CASSPGPTNYGYTF.

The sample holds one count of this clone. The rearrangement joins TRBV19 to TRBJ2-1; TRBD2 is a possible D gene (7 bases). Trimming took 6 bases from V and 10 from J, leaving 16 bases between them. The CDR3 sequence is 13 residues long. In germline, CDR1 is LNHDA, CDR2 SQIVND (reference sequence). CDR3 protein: CASRGRGGEEQFF. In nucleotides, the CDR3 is TGTGCCAGTAGGGGTAGGGGGGGCGAAGAGCAGTTCTTC.

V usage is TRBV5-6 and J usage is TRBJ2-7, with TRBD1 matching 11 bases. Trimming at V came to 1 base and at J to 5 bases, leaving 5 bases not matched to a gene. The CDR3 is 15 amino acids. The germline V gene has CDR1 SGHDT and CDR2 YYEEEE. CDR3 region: CASSLHGQGAHEQYF. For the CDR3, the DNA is TGTGCCAGCAGCTTGCACGGACAGGGGGCCCACGAGCAGTACTTC.

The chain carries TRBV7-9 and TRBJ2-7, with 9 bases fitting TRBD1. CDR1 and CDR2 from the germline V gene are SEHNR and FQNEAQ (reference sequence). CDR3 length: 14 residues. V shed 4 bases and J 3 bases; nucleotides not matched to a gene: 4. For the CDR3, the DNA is TGTGCCAGCAGCTCCGGGACAGGGAACTACGAGCAGTACTTC. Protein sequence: CASSSGTGNYEQYF.

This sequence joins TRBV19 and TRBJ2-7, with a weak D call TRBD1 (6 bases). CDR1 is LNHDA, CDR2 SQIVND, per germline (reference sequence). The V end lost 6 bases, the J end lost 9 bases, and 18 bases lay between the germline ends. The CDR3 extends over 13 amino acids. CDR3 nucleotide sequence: TGTGCCAGTAGGATGACAGGCGCTACGGCGCAGTACTTC. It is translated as CASRMTGATAQYF.

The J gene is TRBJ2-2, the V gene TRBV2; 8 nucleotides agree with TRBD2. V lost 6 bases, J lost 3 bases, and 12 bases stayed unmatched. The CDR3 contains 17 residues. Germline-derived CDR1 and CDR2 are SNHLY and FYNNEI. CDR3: CASSLNGGGRDTGELFF. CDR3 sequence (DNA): TGTGCCAGCAGCCTCAACGGGGGGGGACGGGACACCGGGGAGCTGTTTTTT.

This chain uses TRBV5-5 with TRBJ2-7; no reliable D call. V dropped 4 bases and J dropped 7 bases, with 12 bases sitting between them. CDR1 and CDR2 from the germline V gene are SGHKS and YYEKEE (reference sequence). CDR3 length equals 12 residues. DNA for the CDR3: TGTGCCAGCAGCCTCTCCGGCGGAGAGCAGTACTTC. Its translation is CASSLSGGEQYF. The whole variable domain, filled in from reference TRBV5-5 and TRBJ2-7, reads DAGVTQSPTHLIKTRGQQVTLRCSPISGHKSVSWYQQVLGQGPQFIFQYYEKEERGRGNFPDRFSARQFPNYSSELNVNALLLGDSALYLCASSLSGGEQYFGPGTRLTVT.

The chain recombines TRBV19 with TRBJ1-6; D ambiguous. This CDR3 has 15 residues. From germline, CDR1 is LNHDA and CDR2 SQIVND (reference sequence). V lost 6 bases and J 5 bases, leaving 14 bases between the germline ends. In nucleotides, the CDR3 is TGTGCCAGTAGGCGGCCGACCGAAAATAATTCACCCCTCCACTTT. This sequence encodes CASRRPTENNSPLHF.